Sequencing of this T cell receptor (beta chain) was carried out in a study of human T cells and chemical hapten exposure. This clonotype occurred many times. Time point of the sample: patch test 2, 6 weeks after DPC sensitization. Specified treatment: therapeutic diphenylcyclopropenone sensitization with weekly scalp DPC. TCRdb fed the RACE reads into MiXCR, producing one record per CDR3 protein. The top ten hold 4.5% to 5% of the sample, which has tens of thousands of distinct CDR3 sequences, under 11% seen once. The V end lost 4 bases, the J end lost 3 bases, and 11 bases lay between the germline ends. In germline, CDR1 is SQVTM, CDR2 ANQGSEA. CDR3 length: 13 amino acids.

The V and J genes are TRBV29-1 and TRBJ2-3, with D possibly being TRBD1 (6 bases). This clonotype was sampled from a woman aged 45-65 years with alopecia areata. Some clones in this sample may be carry-over from other donors' samples. This material consisted of whole blood, taken in connection with sensitization to the hapten diphenylcyclopropenone (DPC). The CDR3 coding sequence is TGCAGCGTTGGGACAGCGCCGACAGATACGCAGTATTTT. As protein: CSVGTAPTDTQYF.